This T cell receptor beta chain was sequenced in a study of human T cells and chemical hapten exposure. TCRdb redid the calling of the RACE reads with MiXCR, one entry per CDR3 protein. The table has more than 250,000 distinct CDR3 sequences, 7% to 10% seen once. Overall study findings and caveats: Sensitizing with DPC caused no change in TCRs above 1 in 1000 frequency.

Of note for this clonotype: Antigen: not known.

Time point given: pre-sensitization, week 0. Treatment in this sample: therapeutic diphenylcyclopropenone sensitization with weekly scalp DPC. The CDR3 length is 16 residues. V lost 2 bases to trimming and J lost 10 bases; unmatched junction nucleotides: 11. Germline V gene sequence: CDR1 MNHEY, CDR2 SVGEGT. The sequencing used whole blood, collected in connection with sensitization to the hapten diphenylcyclopropenone (DPC). The receptor comes from a woman aged 40 to 50 with alopecia areata. Some clones in this sample may be carry-over from other donors' samples. The chain is built from TRBV6-2 or TRBV6-3 and TRBJ1-6; 7 nucleotides align to TRBD1. The CDR3 coding sequence is TGTGCCAGCAGTTACCCCCAACAGGGGTGGGACTCACCCCTCCACTTT. Its translation is CASSYPQQGWDSPLHF.